This is a list of T cell receptor beta chains from one sample in a study of blood T cell repertoires in COVID-19. The method was immunoSEQ multiplex PCR; TCRdb's version includes in-frame clones alone and lacks a portion of them. The sample has some 410,000 clones; roughly 90% are singletons. Sequences were obtained from PBMCs or T cells enriched from blood (not recorded which). These receptor sequences come from a woman aged 25 to 39 with acute COVID-19. The CDR3 runs from the conserved cysteine through the conserved F or W. A D gene is named only where the DNA matches it firmly. Not all rows give a size; the values are once, few, many and, for expanded clones, a class.

TRBJ2-2 TRBD2 - TRBV7-3 CASSPTPGLAAKNGELFF TGTGCCAGCAGCCCCACTCCGGGACTAGCGGCCAAGAACGGGGAGCTGTTTTTT
TRBJ2-7 TRBD1 - TRBV5-1 CASSQDRGPYEQYF TGCGCCAGCAGTCAAGACAGGGGGCCCTACGAGCAGTACTTC
TRBJ2-3 - - TRBV5-1 CASSSGEGADTQYF TGCGCCAGCAGCTCCGGGGAGGGGGCAGATACGCAGTATTTT
TRBJ2-2 - - TRBV7-2 CASSLAGGRYTGELFF TGTGCCAGCAGCTTAGCGGGGGGGCGGTACACCGGGGAGCTGTTTTTT
TRBJ2-2 - - TRBV11-3 CASVRVEGRGNTGELFF TGTGCCAGCGTCCGCGTGGAGGGTCGCGGAAACACCGGGGAGCTGTTTTTT
TRBJ2-7 - once TRBV18 CASSHRQYEQYF TGTGCCAGCTCACATCGACAGTACGAGCAGTACTTC
TRBJ1-1 - - TRBV4-1 CASTRVTNTEAFF TGCGCCAGCACCAGGGTTACGAACACTGAAGCTTTCTTT
TRBJ2-1 - - TRBV29-1 CSVEDPRGGRDNEQFF TGCAGCGTTGAAGACCCCCGCGGGGGCAGGGACAATGAGCAGTTCTTC
TRBJ1-1 - - TRBV9 CASSGLQQNTEAFF TGTGCCAGCAGCGGATTACAGCAGAACACTGAAGCTTTCTTT
TRBJ1-1 - - TRBV10-3 CAISVGSTEAFF TGTGCCATCAGTGTTGGGAGCACTGAAGCTTTCTTT
TRBJ2-7 TRBD1 - TRBV5-1 CASSLAGTGGVYEQYF TGCGCCAGCAGCTTGGCCGGGACAGGGGGTGTCTACGAGCAGTACTTC
TRBJ2-3 - - TRBV5-1 CASSLEVGGTDTQYF TGCGCCAGCAGCTTGGAGGTAGGGGGCACAGATACGCAGTATTTT
TRBJ1-1 - - TRBV6-5 CASQKGERRFTEAFF TGTGCCAGCCAAAAGGGGGAACGTCGGTTCACTGAAGCTTTCTTT
TRBJ1-5 - - TRBV7-9 CASSPMGQGGQPQHF TGTGCCAGCAGCCCCATGGGCCAGGGTGGACAGCCCCAGCATTTT
TRBJ2-7 TRBD2 - TRBV7-6 CASRRGGFDEQYF TGTGCCAGCAGGCGGGGAGGGTTCGACGAGCAGTACTTC
TRBJ1-2 TRBD1 - TRBV9 CASSVGQGTNYGYTF TGTGCCAGCAGCGTAGGACAGGGGACTAACTATGGCTACACCTTC
TRBJ1-5 - - TRBV27 CASSLSRGNQPQHF TGTGCCAGCAGTTTATCTAGAGGAAATCAGCCCCAGCATTTT
TRBJ1-4 - - TRBV27 CASKGWGLREKLFF TGTGCCAGCAAAGGGTGGGGGCTTCGTGAAAAACTGTTTTTT
TRBJ1-2 - - TRBV7-2 CASSSMPLTNYGYTF TGTGCCAGCAGCTCGATGCCATTAACAAACTATGGCTACACCTTC
TRBJ2-2 - - TRBV21-1 CASSKALSSGGADTGELFF TGTGCCAGCAGCAAAGCGCTTTCCAGCGGGGGGGCGGACACCGGGGAGCTGTTTTTT
TRBJ1-1 TRBD1 - TRBV6-4 CASSTGVNTEAFF TGTGCCAGCAGTACAGGGGTGAACACTGAAGCTTTCTTT
TRBJ2-7 - - TRBV14 CASSPSVGREQYF TGTGCCAGCAGCCCCTCGGTGGGGCGCGAGCAGTACTTC
TRBJ2-5 TRBD2 - TRBV5-1 CASGNSGGAEETQYF TGCGCCAGCGGGAATAGCGGGGGGGCCGAAGAGACCCAGTACTTC
TRBJ2-1 TRBD2 - TRBV11-1 CASSLAGGYNEQFF TGTGCCAGCAGCTTAGCGGGGGGGTACAATGAGCAGTTCTTC
TRBJ2-3 - - TRBV24-1 CATSDFRRGTDTQYF TGTGCCACCAGTGATTTCCGCAGGGGCACAGATACGCAGTATTTT